The T cell receptor beta chain under discussion was sequenced for a study of cytomegalovirus exposure and HLA in healthy donors (dated 2017 in TCRdb). Broadly, across the study: An earlier analysis of 587 of the donors reported approximately 280 Gb of sequence data and some 110 million unique TCR beta sequences obtained from about 179 million T cells. Approximately 310 gigabases of sequencing data and approximately 85 million unique TCR sequences were included in an early release covering 550 to 800 HLA-typed donors. Of the approximately 400 genotyped donors, 65% to 90% were placed in the genetic ancestry cluster associated with self-reported Caucasian donors. The study aimed to test whether signatures of past pathogen exposure could be identified by cataloging public T cell receptors. The study profiled the T cell repertoires of hundreds of subjects by immunosequencing and related them to cytomegalovirus serostatus. Along with the approximately 670-subject first cohort, a separate validation cohort of over 90 different subjects was used. To predict cytomegalovirus infection status, the study brought together high-throughput TCR immunosequencing, statistical association of individual TCRs with disease status, and machine learning. A later analysis re-analyzed previously published TCR beta repertoires from roughly 690 donors and added high-resolution HLA genotyping to study TCR occurrence patterns. Rather than using new phenotypic data, the later analysis identified candidate immune exposures from TCR beta sequences and from how often those sequences occurred across donors. An earlier analysis of fewer than 700 of the donors applied high-throughput TCR beta sequencing to assess whether each TCR beta V gene segment acted as functional or pseudogenic. Donor age, sex, ethnicity and CMV serostatus were compiled together with the repertoire data. Genome-wide SNP genotypes for about 65% of the roughly 700 donors were used in a later genetic analysis, which treated that subset as a discovery cohort. All discovery cohort repertoires had been generated using a single sequencing platform. Both class I and class II loci were covered by HLA typing, at four-digit resolution. The number of donors typed differed by locus, with roughly 620-630 for A, B, C, DRB1 and DQB1, roughly 520 for DQA1, 600 to 610 for DPA1, and over 400 for DPB1. Roughly five DR-DQ haplotypes were handled as single units for association and clustering, since linkage in the cohort was strong. Among roughly 400 genotyped donors of the cohort, an average of approximately 220,000 unique TCR beta nucleotide sequences was sequenced per donor, of which roughly 17% were non-productive.

Libraries were made using the immunoSEQ multiplex PCR assay. For the multiplex PCR, a mixture combining 60 forward primers for TCR Vbeta segments and 13 reverse primers for TCR Jbeta segments was used. A multiplex PCR assay on genomic DNA amplified the CDR3 region of rearranged TCR beta genes. The Illumina HiSeq System was used to sequence the amplified TCR beta libraries as 87-base-pair reads. On the study's bioinformatics: A later analysis counted some 74 million unique TCR beta chains across the 550 to 700 repertoires, and around 12 million of these chains were shared by at least two donors. Raw reads were error-corrected and collapsed into unique sequences by a nearest-neighbor algorithm in which closely related sequences were merged to remove PCR and sequencing errors. V, D and J gene segments were assigned by aligning CDR3 sequences to IMGT reference sequences. Each retained sequence needed at least a six-nucleotide match to both a V gene segment and a J gene segment. A rearrangement counted as productive if the CDR3 had no stop codons and remained in frame with V and J, and every other rearrangement counted as non-productive. CDR3 was defined by IMGT convention, running from the second conserved V-encoded cysteine to the conserved J-encoded phenylalanine. Sequences without an unambiguous match to a single V gene segment were excluded from the earlier analysis of over 500 of the donors. In an earlier analysis of around 600 of the donors, V segments were called functional above 56.7% productive rearrangements and were called segregating when the between-donor standard deviation exceeded 5%. A statistical classification framework was built for diagnosing cytomegalovirus status from the catalog of TCR beta chain sequences. A later analysis assigned V and J genes by comparing TCR nucleotide sequences with IMGT/GENE-DB human TR gene sequences. A later analysis assigned CDR3 sequences and most-parsimonious VDJ recombination scenarios with the TCRdist pipeline. In a later analysis, each TCR beta chain was defined by its CDR3 amino acid sequence together with its V-gene family, and reads lacking a unique V-gene family were excluded. In a later analysis, 550 to 650 highly shared, low-generation-probability nucleotide sequences were removed to address suspected cross-contamination and a sequencing artifact. A later analysis calculated a clonal expansion index for each public chain from normalized within-repertoire ranks of inferred template counts. In a later analysis, generation probabilities were computed with a VDJ recombination model fitted to out-of-frame rearrangements, and the resulting probabilities were checked against IGoR. In a later analysis, TCR-TCR, TCR-HLA and TCR-CMV co-occurrence was scored with hypergeometric tests, and a repertoire-size bias correction was applied to TCR pairs. A later analysis estimated false discovery rates by permuting HLA or CMV assignments 20 times. In a later analysis, co-occurring TCRs were grouped using DBSCAN, and TCRdist sequence similarity was added for clustering within HLA-allele-positive subsets. Co-occurrence clustering excluded repertoires with fewer than 30,000 or more than 120,000 public chains, plus five with anomalous nucleotide sharing. What TCRdb holds here is the immuneACCESS table cut down to in-frame rearrangements. Part of the clones is not present; checked against another copy, under half of the missing clones reflect an unresolved V gene, and the others are unexplained. V, J and clone size reflect that table, while D and trimming were determined from the DNA. This sample's table contains around 210,000 clones. 1.1% of the sample is in the top ten clones.

What the authors observed across the whole study: The cohort was sequenced for TCR beta chains only, and without alpha or paired-chain data the features that could be detected were limited. Several of the top co-occurrence clusters appeared to be linked to parvovirus B19, influenza, CMV and Epstein-Barr virus, according to a later analysis. In a later analysis, most CMV-associated TCR beta chains were found to appear HLA-restricted, with HLA associations seemingly driven largely by CMV exposure. Assigning TCR associations to individual alleles was difficult when HLA alleles, especially DR and DQ, strongly co-occurred. In the study, some 160 TCR beta chains were listed as associated with cytomegalovirus. The presence/absence analyses assumed that sequencing depth was roughly uniform across donors, and that assumption may not be true. Across donors, most TCR sequences were observed very rarely, whereas some public TCRs were present in many individuals. A further reported finding was that TCR beta sequences accurately predicted the HLA-A and HLA-B alleles for most subjects in the first cohort. In a later analysis, TCR association rates were found to vary across HLA loci, with the most associated TCRs seen for DRB1 alleles and the fewest for HLA-C alleles. Compared with the roughly 700-donor mean, donors in an Asian-associated ancestry cluster had fewer N-insertions in productive TCRs, according to a later genetic analysis. Linkage disequilibrium might explain the correlated functional status among segregating V segments, but an unknown experimental factor could not be excluded. The classifier was reported to diagnose cytomegalovirus status with high specificity and sensitivity in both the original cohort and the validation cohort. Compared with equally common non-associated chains, HLA-associated TCR beta chains in a later analysis were more clonally expanded and had lower generation probabilities. At a false discovery rate of 0.05, a later analysis linked some 18,000 TCR beta sequences to specific HLA alleles. A group of highly shared sequence variants was considered likely to be a technical artifact of the sequencing pipeline. Seventeen rarely observed V segments, including chromosome 9 orphons, were excluded from the earlier analysis of just under 600 of the donors because counts were too low. CMV serostatus was the only immune exposure information available for the cohort. An association between a missense DCLRE1C variant and V-gene and J-gene trimming of TCR beta chains was found in a later genetic analysis and replicated in an independent cohort. The 87-base-pair reads could not distinguish some IMGT-functional V segments, including TRBV6-2 and TRBV6-3, so those segments were excluded. A few of the identified cytomegalovirus-associated TCR beta chains were confirmed in vitro to be specific for cytomegalovirus antigens. It was suggested by the authors that the approach could potentially be generalized to other disease states and immunological phenotypes. HLA typing was unavailable for some donors at each locus, so association tests used only the typed subset. In an earlier analysis of approximately 600 of the donors, most TCR beta V segments were observed in productive rearrangements about 90% or about 30% of the time, broadly matching IMGT annotations.

The cohort was made up of about 610 healthy bone marrow donors. At the time of sampling, all cohort members were nominally healthy, though unrecorded immune exposures were likely present. The donor was CMV seropositive and was included in the group of some 290 seropositive cohort members. A peripheral blood sample was collected from each donor, and TCR beta sequencing was performed on peripheral blood mononuclear cells. The Qiagen DNeasy Blood Extraction Kit was used to extract genomic DNA from the blood cell samples. About this clone: Its specific antigen is unknown. Different DNA sequences within this sample yield the same CDR3.

Inclusive of the bounding cysteine and phenylalanine, the CDR3 is 13 residues long. The entry retains the CDR3 DNA only, 39 bases that are in frame from base 1. V is cut back by 7 bases and J by 0 bases, with 2 bases in the junction unmatched. CDR1 SQVTM and CDR2 ANQGSEA were looked up in the germline V gene. The specimen was PBMCs. The receptor was isolated from a girl aged 2 to 9 in good health and CMV-seropositive. The chain was built from TRBV29-1 and TRBJ2-7, with 11 central nucleotides matching TRBD1. The CDR3 has the sequence CSAGQGASYEQYF. The DNA reads TGCAGCGCTGGACAGGGGGCCTCCTACGAGCAGTACTTC.